This is a list of T cell receptor beta chains from one sample in a study of T cells in localized non-small cell lung cancer. Produced via immunoSEQ multiplex PCR; TCRdb's table is partial and in-frame only. The sample yields about 2,200 clones, less than 35% seen once. The sample in question was normal lung tissue next to the tumor, obtained before any cancer treatment. Source of these receptors: a female donor over 55 with stage I squamous cell lung carcinoma. CDR3s include the opening cysteine and the closing phenylalanine or tryptophan. Each record gives: clone size, V gene, J gene, D gene, CDR3 protein, CDR3 DNA. D genes are given only for firm matches. Clone size appears in some rows only: once, few, many, or a class for an expanded clone.

abundance: -
v_gene: TRBV9
j_gene: TRBJ1-4
d_gene: -
CDR3aa: CASSYRVLAEKLFF
CDR3nt: TGTGCCAGCAGTTACAGGGTGCTAGCTGAAAAACTGTTTTTT

abundance: -
v_gene: TRBV6-7
j_gene: TRBJ2-4
d_gene: TRBD1
CDR3aa: CASSTRGLQYF
CDR3nt: TGTGCCAGCAGCACGAGGGGGCTCCAGTACTTC

abundance: few
v_gene: TRBV7-4
j_gene: TRBJ2-3
d_gene: TRBD2
CDR3aa: CASSLTASGRGEDTQYF
CDR3nt: TGTGCCAGCAGCTTAACTGCCAGCGGGAGGGGCGAGGATACGCAGTATTTT

abundance: large
v_gene: TRBV19
j_gene: TRBJ1-5
d_gene: TRBD1
CDR3aa: CASSYYRGQPQHF
CDR3nt: TGTGCCAGTAGTTATTACAGGGGCCAGCCCCAGCATTTT

abundance: -
v_gene: TRBV10-2
j_gene: TRBJ1-1
d_gene: TRBD1
CDR3aa: CASSDSTGEAEAFF
CDR3nt: TGCGCCAGCAGTGATTCGACAGGGGAGGCTGAAGCTTTCTTT

abundance: -
v_gene: TRBV19
j_gene: TRBJ2-6
d_gene: -
CDR3aa: CASSGLSLSGANVLTF
CDR3nt: TGTGCCAGTTCGGGACTTTCCCTCTCTGGGGCCAACGTCCTGACTTTC

abundance: once
v_gene: TRBV9
j_gene: TRBJ2-1
d_gene: -
CDR3aa: CASSITGPARFF
CDR3nt: TGTGCCAGCAGTATTACAGGCCCCGCGAGGTTCTTC

abundance: -
v_gene: TRBV19
j_gene: TRBJ2-2
d_gene: TRBD1
CDR3aa: CASSIAQGAGELFF
CDR3nt: TGTGCCAGTAGTATAGCCCAGGGGGCCGGGGAGCTGTTTTTT

abundance: few
v_gene: TRBV9
j_gene: TRBJ1-2
d_gene: -
CDR3aa: CASSEEEGGGYTF
CDR3nt: TGTGCCAGCAGTGAGGAGGAAGGAGGGGGCTACACCTTC

abundance: -
v_gene: TRBV19
j_gene: TRBJ1-3
d_gene: -
CDR3aa: CASRGLSGNTIYF
CDR3nt: TGTGCCAGCCGGGGCCTCTCTGGAAACACCATATATTTT

abundance: -
v_gene: TRBV2
j_gene: TRBJ1-2
d_gene: -
CDR3aa: CASSQREYGYTF
CDR3nt: TGTGCCAGCAGTCAAAGGGAGTATGGCTACACCTTC

abundance: few
v_gene: TRBV11-3
j_gene: TRBJ1-1
d_gene: TRBD1
CDR3aa: CASSFSRTGGYTEAFF
CDR3nt: TGTGCCAGCAGCTTTTCTCGGACAGGGGGGTACACTGAAGCTTTCTTT

abundance: once
v_gene: TRBV5-1
j_gene: TRBJ1-1
d_gene: -
CDR3aa: CASSLVPDIGDTEAFF
CDR3nt: TGCGCCAGCAGCTTGGTTCCGGACATAGGGGACACTGAAGCTTTCTTT

abundance: -
v_gene: TRBV12-5
j_gene: TRBJ1-2
d_gene: TRBD1
CDR3aa: CASTRTGTYGYTF
CDR3nt: TGTGCCAGCACCAGGACAGGTACCTATGGCTACACCTTC

abundance: once
v_gene: TRBV18
j_gene: TRBJ2-5
d_gene: -
CDR3aa: CASSPNAQETQYF
CDR3nt: TGTGCCAGCTCACCTAATGCCCAAGAGACCCAGTACTTC

abundance: -
v_gene: TRBV18
j_gene: TRBJ1-5
d_gene: -
CDR3aa: CASSQGREPQHF
CDR3nt: TGTGCCAGCTCACAGGGGCGGGAGCCCCAGCATTTT

abundance: few
v_gene: TRBV6-7
j_gene: TRBJ2-1
d_gene: -
CDR3aa: CASSLKSSYNEQFF
CDR3nt: TGTGCCAGCAGCCTCAAGAGCTCCTACAATGAGCAGTTCTTC

abundance: -
v_gene: TRBV19
j_gene: TRBJ2-7
d_gene: -
CDR3aa: CASGRRYEQYF
CDR3nt: TGTGCCAGCGGGCGGCGATACGAGCAGTACTTC

abundance: -
v_gene: TRBV5-1
j_gene: TRBJ1-1
d_gene: TRBD1
CDR3aa: CASSPKQGMNTEAFF
CDR3nt: TGCGCCAGCAGCCCCAAACAGGGGATGAACACTGAAGCTTTCTTT

abundance: -
v_gene: TRBV28
j_gene: TRBJ1-3
d_gene: -
CDR3aa: CASSLFSRSSGNTIYF
CDR3nt: TGTGCCAGCAGTTTATTCAGCCGCAGCTCTGGAAACACCATATATTTT

abundance: -
v_gene: TRBV6-8
j_gene: TRBJ1-1
d_gene: TRBD1
CDR3aa: CASSTDRREAFF
CDR3nt: TGTGCCAGCAGTACGGACAGGCGTGAAGCTTTCTTT

abundance: -
v_gene: TRBV11-3
j_gene: TRBJ2-7
d_gene: -
CDR3aa: CASSPAADPRGEQYF
CDR3nt: TGTGCCAGCAGCCCCGCGGCGGATCCCCGCGGCGAGCAGTACTTC

abundance: few
v_gene: TRBV15
j_gene: TRBJ2-1
d_gene: -
CDR3aa: CATSRDGRQPNEQFF
CDR3nt: TGTGCCACCAGCAGAGATGGTCGACAGCCCAATGAGCAGTTCTTC

abundance: -
v_gene: TRBV19
j_gene: TRBJ1-3
d_gene: -
CDR3aa: CASSITGTSGNTIYF
CDR3nt: TGTGCCAGTAGTATTACAGGGACTTCTGGAAACACCATATATTTT

abundance: -
v_gene: TRBV6-8
j_gene: TRBJ2-3
d_gene: TRBD2
CDR3aa: CASSGVGTRSFKDTQYF
CDR3nt: TGTGCCAGCAGCGGAGTTGGGACTAGATCTTTCAAAGATACGCAGTATTTT

abundance: -
v_gene: TRBV28
j_gene: TRBJ1-2
d_gene: -
CDR3aa: CASSSPDRLYGYTF
CDR3nt: TGTGCCAGCAGTTCACCCGACAGGCTCTATGGCTACACCTTC

abundance: -
v_gene: TRBV19
j_gene: TRBJ2-5
d_gene: -
CDR3aa: CASKVGSIGATQYF
CDR3nt: TGTGCCAGTAAGGTGGGGTCGATCGGGGCGACCCAGTACTTC

abundance: few
v_gene: TRBV19
j_gene: TRBJ1-1
d_gene: TRBD1
CDR3aa: CASSMQGAVTEAFF
CDR3nt: TGTGCCAGTAGTATGCAGGGGGCGGTCACTGAAGCTTTCTTT

abundance: few
v_gene: TRBV9
j_gene: TRBJ1-2
d_gene: TRBD1
CDR3aa: CASSVGQGATNYGYTF
CDR3nt: TGTGCCAGCAGCGTAGGACAGGGGGCGACTAACTATGGCTACACCTTC

abundance: -
v_gene: TRBV19
j_gene: TRBJ1-5
d_gene: -
CDR3aa: CASSPTGFRNQPQHF
CDR3nt: TGTGCCAGTAGTCCTACAGGTTTTCGCAATCAGCCCCAGCATTTT

abundance: once
v_gene: TRBV28
j_gene: TRBJ1-2
d_gene: -
CDR3aa: CASSPRQKANYGYTF
CDR3nt: TGTGCCAGCAGTCCCAGACAAAAAGCTAACTATGGCTACACCTTC

abundance: -
v_gene: TRBV11-3
j_gene: TRBJ2-5
d_gene: TRBD2
CDR3aa: CASSFGGGRQETQYF
CDR3nt: TGTGCCAGCAGCTTTGGGGGAGGGCGCCAAGAGACCCAGTACTTC

abundance: few
v_gene: TRBV9
j_gene: TRBJ2-1
d_gene: TRBD2
CDR3aa: CASSVGAGAGNEQFF
CDR3nt: TGTGCCAGCAGCGTAGGGGCGGGAGCGGGCAATGAGCAGTTCTTC

abundance: -
v_gene: TRBV6-7
j_gene: TRBJ2-7
d_gene: -
CDR3aa: CASSPTYEQYF
CDR3nt: TGTGCCAGCAGCCCCACCTACGAGCAGTACTTC

abundance: medium-sized
v_gene: TRBV11-3
j_gene: TRBJ2-2
d_gene: TRBD2
CDR3aa: CASSFTPSLAAGELFF
CDR3nt: TGTGCCAGCAGCTTTACCCCTAGTCTAGCGGCCGGGGAGCTGTTTTTT

abundance: -
v_gene: TRBV15
j_gene: TRBJ2-1
d_gene: -
CDR3aa: CAAGPRRGAYNEQFF
CDR3nt: TGTGCCGCCGGTCCCCGGAGGGGTGCGTACAATGAGCAGTTCTTC

abundance: -
v_gene: TRBV14
j_gene: TRBJ1-2
d_gene: -
CDR3aa: CASSQGRSYGYTF
CDR3nt: TGTGCCAGCAGCCAAGGAAGGTCCTATGGCTACACCTTC

abundance: few
v_gene: TRBV28
j_gene: TRBJ2-1
d_gene: TRBD2
CDR3aa: CASSLLTGGNEQFF
CDR3nt: TGTGCCAGCAGTCTCTTGACGGGAGGCAATGAGCAGTTCTTC

abundance: -
v_gene: TRBV1
j_gene: TRBJ2-4
d_gene: -
CDR3aa: CASSQDRAGALAKNIQYF
CDR3nt: TGCGCCAGCAGCCAAGATCGGGCAGGGGCTTTAGCCAAAAACATTCAGTACTTC

abundance: medium-sized
v_gene: TRBV6-4
j_gene: TRBJ2-2
d_gene: TRBD2
CDR3aa: CASSERAGESGELFF
CDR3nt: TGTGCCAGCAGCGAGCGAGCGGGAGAATCCGGGGAGCTGTTTTTT

abundance: few
v_gene: TRBV28
j_gene: TRBJ1-4
d_gene: -
CDR3aa: CASSLPGYNEKLFF
CDR3nt: TGTGCCAGCAGTTTACCGGGCTATAATGAAAAACTGTTTTTT

abundance: -
v_gene: TRBV29-1
j_gene: TRBJ2-7
d_gene: -
CDR3aa: CSVATGLGEQYF
CDR3nt: TGCAGCGTTGCCACGGGGTTAGGCGAGCAGTACTTC

abundance: -
v_gene: TRBV11-3
j_gene: TRBJ2-7
d_gene: TRBD1
CDR3aa: CASSLDLRGQAYEQYF
CDR3nt: TGTGCCAGCAGCTTAGATTTGAGGGGGCAAGCCTACGAGCAGTACTTC

abundance: -
v_gene: TRBV11-3
j_gene: TRBJ2-5
d_gene: -
CDR3aa: CASRSFAGAQETQYF
CDR3nt: TGTGCCAGCAGGTCTTTTGCAGGTGCCCAAGAGACCCAGTACTTC

abundance: -
v_gene: TRBV5-1
j_gene: TRBJ2-1
d_gene: TRBD2
CDR3aa: CASSSGGGYNEQFF
CDR3nt: TGCGCCAGCAGCTCGGGGGGAGGGTACAATGAGCAGTTCTTC

abundance: -
v_gene: TRBV28
j_gene: TRBJ1-3
d_gene: -
CDR3aa: CASSLVGGGNTIYF
CDR3nt: TGTGCCAGCAGTTTAGTGGGTGGCGGAAACACCATATATTTT

abundance: few
v_gene: TRBV19
j_gene: TRBJ2-4
d_gene: -
CDR3aa: CASSIAGDSRNIQYF
CDR3nt: TGTGCCAGTAGTATAGCGGGCGACAGCAGAAACATTCAGTACTTC

abundance: -
v_gene: TRBV6-8
j_gene: TRBJ2-7
d_gene: -
CDR3aa: CASSYSTQVSSPYEQYF
CDR3nt: TGTGCCAGCAGTTACTCCACCCAGGTCAGTTCGCCCTACGAGCAGTACTTC

abundance: -
v_gene: TRBV19
j_gene: TRBJ2-1
d_gene: TRBD1
CDR3aa: CASDPGQTYNEQFF
CDR3nt: TGTGCCAGTGACCCGGGACAGACTTACAATGAGCAGTTCTTC

abundance: -
v_gene: TRBV25-1
j_gene: TRBJ1-2
d_gene: -
CDR3aa: CASNRGDYGYTF
CDR3nt: TGTGCCAGCAACAGAGGGGACTATGGCTACACCTTC

abundance: -
v_gene: TRBV29-1
j_gene: TRBJ2-5
d_gene: -
CDR3aa: CSVGPGDGQETQYF
CDR3nt: TGCAGCGTTGGTCCGGGGGACGGACAAGAGACCCAGTACTTC

abundance: -
v_gene: TRBV19
j_gene: TRBJ2-3
d_gene: -
CDR3aa: CASSIGGTRTDTQYF
CDR3nt: TGTGCCAGTAGTATAGGAGGTACTCGCACAGATACGCAGTATTTT

abundance: -
v_gene: TRBV6-8
j_gene: TRBJ2-5
d_gene: -
CDR3aa: CASRRSQQETQYF
CDR3nt: TGTGCCAGCAGACGGTCCCAACAAGAGACCCAGTACTTC